Following are 21 T cell receptor beta chains from one sample sequenced in a study of spatial heterogeneity in lung cancer. One entry per CDR3 protein results from TCRdb running MiXCR on the 5' RACE reads. The data show 110,000 or so distinct CDR3 sequences, approximately 10% seen once. Regarding time point: blood at routine non-recurrence follow-up after resection. The sequencing here drew on PBMCs, taken at follow-up. These receptors came from a female donor with early-stage non-small cell lung cancer.

This sequence joins TRBV6-4 and TRBJ2-1; 14 positions match TRBD2. The germline V gene has CDR1 MRHNA and CDR2 SNTAGT. The J segment lost 8 bases and the V segment lost 0 bases, leaving 9 bases of the junction unmatched. The CDR3 covers 18 residues. Here the CDR3 reads CASSDSTSGRALAHEQFF. CDR3 DNA: TGTGCCAGCAGTGACTCGACTAGCGGGAGGGCCCTTGCCCATGAGCAGTTCTTC.

This clonotype was observed at least ten times. The chain recombines TRBV29-1 with TRBJ2-7, with D possibly being TRBD1 (7 bases). Trimming shortened V by 5 bases and J by 5 bases, and 16 bases separated the two germline ends. The CDR3 spans 13 residues. The germline V gene has CDR1 SQVTM and CDR2 ANQGSEA. The CDR3 sequence: CSVLEQGRNEQYF. The CDR3 DNA is TGCAGCGTTTTGGAACAGGGGAGGAACGAGCAGTACTTC.

This clonotype has only a few counts. The rearrangement links TRBV7-9 to TRBJ1-1, with unresolved D. The CDR3 is 13 amino acids. V shed 5 bases and J shed 3 bases, with 10 bases lying between them. CDR1 is SEHNR and CDR2 is FQNEAQ in the germline V gene (reference sequence). This chain's CDR3 is CASSPPGYTEAFF. DNA for the CDR3: TGTGCCAGCAGCCCCCCCGGTTACACTGAAGCTTTCTTT.

This clonotype was detected many times. The CDR3 DNA reads TGTGCCAGCAGCCCTCGACAAGGACGGGAAAAACTGTTTTTT. Residues: CASSPRQGREKLFF. V is TRBV7-9 and J is TRBJ1-4; D is unclear. Germline CDR1 and CDR2: SEHNR and FQNEAQ (reference sequence). The germline V and J ends were trimmed by 5 bases and 8 bases, with 15 bases remaining between them. The CDR3 loop spans 14 amino acids.

V and J are TRBV21-1 and TRBJ2-4; TRBD1 reflects the table's D call only, with no check against the DNA. TRBV21-1 is deemed a pseudogene. The CDR3 extends over 15 amino acids. CDR3 protein: CATRLTAKTGNIQYF. The CDR3 DNA sequence: TGTGCCACACGCCTTACGGCCAAAACAGGGAACATTCAGTACTTC.

There are a few counts of this clonotype. The rearrangement joins TRBV28 to TRBJ2-7, with TRBD2 matching over 11 bases. The CDR3 is 15 amino acids. The ends lost 5 bases at V and 2 bases at J; junction bases unmatched: 5. CDR1 is MDHEN and CDR2 is SYDVKM in the germline V gene. CDR3 sequence (DNA): TGTGCCAGCAGTCTACTAGCGGGAGTGGCCTACGAGCAGTACTTC. Translation gives CASSLLAGVAYEQYF.

This clonotype was observed a few times. The gene calls are TRBV20-1 and TRBJ2-1; 9 bases are a match to TRBD2. V lost 4 bases, J lost 4 bases, and 5 bases stayed unmatched. In germline, CDR1 is DFQATT, CDR2 SNEGSKA (reference sequence). The CDR3 totals 14 residues. CDR3 sequence (DNA): TGCAGTGCTACTAGCGGGGAGAAATACAATGAGCAGTTCTTC. Translating it yields CSATSGEKYNEQFF.

The chain couples TRBV15 to TRBJ2-1; 11 nucleotides agree with TRBD2. Germline trimming cut 0 bases from V and 3 bases from J; bases unmatched to any gene: 7. From germline, CDR1 is LNHNV and CDR2 YYDKDF (reference sequence). The CDR3 contains 18 residues. Written as DNA, the CDR3 is TGTGCCACCAGCAGAGATGTTACTAGCGGGAGTCTCTACAATGAGCAGTTCTTC. This sequence encodes CATSRDVTSGSLYNEQFF.

V is TRBV20-1 and J is TRBJ1-5; D gene uncertain. V gave up 4 bases and J gave up 3 bases, with 7 bases separating them. Germline CDR1 DFQATT, CDR2 SNEGSKA (reference sequence). The CDR3 totals 12 residues. The CDR3, as DNA: TGCAGTGCTACCGTTTACAATCAGCCCCAGCATTTT. Translated, it gives CSATVYNQPQHF.

This clonotype was seen more than once but under ten times. The V call is TRBV10-3, the J call TRBJ2-1; 10 bases line up with TRBD1. The CDR3 has 14 residues. Trimming cost V 6 bases and J 5 bases; bases outside gene matches: 4. CDR1 and CDR2 (germline): ENHRY, SYGVKD. CDR3 sequence: CAIRGTGENNEQFF. The CDR3 DNA follows: TGTGCCATCAGGGGGACAGGGGAGAACAATGAGCAGTTCTTC.

This clonotype appeared a few times. The chain couples TRBV29-1 to TRBJ2-5; TRBD2 aligns across 7 bases. J gave up 2 bases and V 5 bases, and 11 bases lay outside the gene matches. Germline CDR1 is SQVTM and CDR2 is ANQGSEA. This CDR3 is 15 amino acids long. CDR3 amino acids: CSVIFTGAGQETQYF. CDR3 nucleotides: TGCAGCGTTATTTTCACAGGAGCGGGACAAGAGACCCAGTACTTC.

Ten or more counts support this clonotype. The rearrangement uses TRBV27 and TRBJ2-7; D is unclear. The germline V and J ends were trimmed by 6 bases and 5 bases, with 20 bases remaining between them. The CDR3 sequence is 15 residues long. From germline, CDR1 is MNHEY and CDR2 SMNVEV (reference sequence). The DNA for the CDR3 is TGTGCCAGCAGCCTACGTTCTAATGGAGTCCACGAGCAGTACTTC. This translates into CASSLRSNGVHEQYF.

This chain uses TRBV4-3 with TRBJ2-2; a possible D gene is TRBD2 (6 bases). Per germline, CDR1 LGHNA and CDR2 YSLEER. The CDR3 is 19 amino acids. The V end was cut by 4 bases, the J end by 6 bases, with 27 bases between. The CDR3 DNA reads as TGCGCCAGCAGCCCTAAGAGGGCCGCATGGGCGGGGAAAGCCGGGGAGCTGTTTTTT. Amino acids: CASSPKRAAWAGKAGELFF.

This clonotype showed up just a few times. This rearrangement joins TRBV19 to TRBJ2-6; no definite D call. Germline CDR1 and CDR2: LNHDA and SQIVND (reference sequence). The ends were cut back, 3 bases at V and 0 bases at J, with 9 bases in the middle. The CDR3 has 16 amino acids. CDR3 amino acids: CASSIQSGSGANVLTF. CDR3 DNA sequence: TGTGCCAGTAGTATTCAATCGGGCTCTGGGGCCAACGTCCTGACTTTC.

This clonotype was seen ten or more times. The chain combines TRBV10-3 with TRBJ1-1; D is unclear. Germline loops: CDR1 ENHRY, CDR2 SYGVKD. CDR3 length: 13 residues. V lost 7 bases and J 1 base, leaving 10 bases between the germline ends. CDR3 coding DNA: TGTGCCATCACCGACTCAACGAACACTGAAGCTTTCTTT. Its protein product is CAITDSTNTEAFF.

This chain links TRBV10-3 with TRBJ2-7, with 11 bases identical to TRBD2. Germline trimming cut 4 bases from V and 4 bases from J; bases unmatched to any gene: 6. Germline V gene sequence: CDR1 ENHRY, CDR2 SYGVKD. The CDR3 totals 15 residues. The CDR3 spells CAISAVAGGNYEQYF. CDR3 nucleotides: TGTGCCATCAGTGCTGTAGCGGGAGGGAATTACGAGCAGTACTTC.

The CDR3 nucleotides read TGTGCCAGCAGCCCCGGGACCGAAAGGTCACCCCTCCACTTT. Its translation: CASSPGTERSPLHF. This chain connects TRBV9 to TRBJ1-6; perhaps TRBD1 as D (5 bases). V shed 4 bases and J shed 10 bases, with 15 bases lying between them. This CDR3 region has 14 residues. CDR1 and CDR2 from the germline V gene are SGDLS and YYNGEE.

The chain couples TRBV20-1 to TRBJ1-4; 8 bases are shared with TRBD1. The CDR3 has 16 amino acids. With 2 bases clipped from V and 4 bases from J, the junction kept 9 bases outside the gene matches. The V gene's germline CDR1 is DFQATT and CDR2 SNEGSKA (reference sequence). The CDR3 protein is CSARPTHRGNNEKLFF. The CDR3, as DNA: TGCAGTGCTAGACCTACCCACAGGGGGAATAATGAAAAACTGTTTTTT.

This clonotype showed up many times. The V call is TRBV2, the J call TRBJ2-2; 7 nucleotides line up with TRBD2. J was trimmed by 7 bases and V by 4 bases; bases with no gene match: 3. This CDR3 comprises 13 residues. The V gene's germline CDR1 is SNHLY and CDR2 FYNNEI. CDR3: CASSAGGFGELFF. The CDR3 nucleotides are TGTGCCAGCAGTGCGGGAGGTTTCGGGGAGCTGTTTTTT.

This clonotype was recorded a few times. This chain joins TRBV5-1 and TRBJ1-6; perhaps TRBD1 as D (6 bases). V shed 4 bases and J shed 6 bases, with 11 bases lying between them. The CDR3 length is 14 residues. CDR1 and CDR2 (germline): SGHRS, YFSETQ. CDR3 sequence: CASSGGRGNSPLHF. CDR3 nucleotide sequence: TGCGCCAGCAGCGGGGGGCGCGGTAATTCACCCCTCCACTTT.

This clonotype appeared a few times. This chain connects TRBV3-1 to TRBJ2-2, with D hard to call. This CDR3 region has 14 residues. CDR1 is LGHDT and CDR2 is YNNKEL in the germline V gene (reference sequence). Deletions cut 8 bases from V and 1 base from J, with 11 bases between. CDR3 nucleotides: TGTGCCAGCCGCCCCACGCAGAACACCGGGGAGCTGTTTTTT. Translating gives CASRPTQNTGELFF.